These T cell receptor beta chains were read from a single sample in a study of OX40 agonist ivuxolimab in advanced cancers. Profiled with immunoSEQ multiplex PCR; TCRdb holds only in-frame clones, not every one. Among 25,000 to 30,000 clones, about 76% were seen once, and the ten largest hold around 15%. The sequencing used CD4+ or CD8+ T cells sorted from blood, collected in a trial of the OX40 agonist ivuxolimab. The receptors shown here come from an adult with an advanced solid tumor such as melanoma, head and neck, liver or kidney cancer. Both conserved end residues are trimmed from each CDR3.

v_gene: TRBV7-2; j_gene: TRBJ1-5; CDR3aa: ASSLGGDRRNQPQH
v_gene: TRBV2; j_gene: TRBJ1-3; CDR3aa: ASKAGSLSGNTIY
v_gene: TRBV6-6; j_gene: TRBJ2-5; CDR3aa: ASSYGTSQETQY
v_gene: TRBV5-1; j_gene: TRBJ1-1; CDR3aa: ASSLEMNTEAF
v_gene: TRBV27; j_gene: TRBJ1-1; CDR3aa: ASRNYQGYTEAF
v_gene: TRBV9; j_gene: TRBJ1-1; CDR3aa: ASSVGTPNTEAF
v_gene: TRBV6-5; j_gene: TRBJ1-4; CDR3aa: ASSYEHNEKLF
v_gene: TRBV7-8; j_gene: TRBJ1-5; CDR3aa: ASSLDREDQPQH
v_gene: TRBV10-3; j_gene: TRBJ1-2; CDR3aa: ATLAKPYGYT
v_gene: TRBV4-1; j_gene: TRBJ1-4; CDR3aa: ASSQDPGSTNEKLF
v_gene: TRBV6-5; j_gene: TRBJ1-6; CDR3aa: ASSHGQGASPLH
v_gene: TRBV7-6; j_gene: TRBJ2-3; CDR3aa: ASSYGGTGGAGTQY
v_gene: TRBV30; j_gene: TRBJ2-1; CDR3aa: ALTRTGRSYNEQF
v_gene: TRBV27; j_gene: TRBJ2-3; CDR3aa: ASSRTGGPADTQY
v_gene: TRBV5-4; j_gene: TRBJ2-1; CDR3aa: ASSLVGLYNEQF
v_gene: TRBV2; j_gene: TRBJ1-2; CDR3aa: ASISGLDYGYT
v_gene: TRBV7-6; j_gene: TRBJ2-3; CDR3aa: ASSLTSGYYTDTQY
v_gene: TRBV20-1; j_gene: TRBJ1-2; CDR3aa: SAEPYGYT